The 18 T cell receptor beta chains below all came from one sample that was sequenced in a study of blood T cells in healthy people across ages. Alongside a J-beta primer mix, a sample-barcoded 5' primer served in a second PCR lasting about 6 to 12 cycles. Each CDR3 protein gets one entry after TCRdb re-called the 5' RACE reads with MiXCR. The repertoire holds about 800,000 distinct CDR3 sequences, with approximately 25% as singletons. The sample also formed part of further work on T cells of mothers and their children.

The sample comprised blood. Receptors were obtained from a boy younger than 18 in good health.

The J gene is TRBJ2-7, the V gene TRBV29-1; D may match TRBD1 or TRBD2 (6 bases each). Germline V gives CDR1 SQVTM, CDR2 ANQGSEA. V lost 4 bases and J lost 0, with 10 bases in between. This CDR3 is 13 amino acids long. CDR3 protein: CSVVGGYSYEQYF. CDR3 in DNA: TGCAGCGTTGTAGGGGGGTACTCCTACGAGCAGTACTTC.

This clonotype was seen more than once but under ten times. The rearrangement uses TRBV20-1 and TRBJ1-4, with TRBD1 as a possible D gene (5 bases). V was pared by 4 bases and J by 8 bases, with 14 bases between. The CDR3 extends over 13 amino acids. CDR1 and CDR2 (germline): DFQATT, SNEGSKA (reference sequence). The CDR3 sequence: CSATGALGEKLFF. The CDR3 DNA sequence: TGCAGTGCTACCGGGGCCTTAGGGGAAAAACTGTTTTTT.

The chain recombines TRBV5-1 with TRBJ2-1, with D tentatively TRBD2 (5 bases). The J call may be faulty, since TRBJ2-7 better matches the DNA end. CDR1 and CDR2 from the germline V gene are SGHRS and YFSETQ. The CDR3 has 15 amino acids. CDR3 nucleotide sequence: TGCGCCAGCAGCTTAGACACCGGGGTTACCTACGAGCAGTACTTC. It yields the protein CASSLDTGVTYEQYF.

The V call is TRBV29-1, the J call TRBJ1-2; D is possibly TRBD1 (6 bases). V shed 0 bases and J shed 8 bases, with 25 bases lying between them. The germline V gene has CDR1 SQVTM and CDR2 ANQGSEA. There are 17 residues in the CDR3. The CDR3 protein is CSVEDPPGVFSLGGYTF. As DNA, the CDR3 is TGCAGCGTTGAAGATCCCCCAGGGGTCTTTTCCCTAGGAGGCTACACCTTC.

The rearrangement uses TRBV20-1 and TRBJ2-1; the match to TRBD1 covers 8 bases. CDR3 length: 14 amino acids. Germline V gene lookup returns CDR1 DFQATT and CDR2 SNEGSKA (reference sequence). The J segment lost 6 bases and the V segment lost 6 bases, leaving 10 bases of the junction unmatched. In DNA, the CDR3 is TGCAGTGCCACTACAGGGGGAGTTGGCAATGAGCAGTTCTTC. This translates into CSATTGGVGNEQFF.

A note on this clonotype: A read error may produce the germline difference seen at one junction end. The chain joins TRBV7-7 to TRBJ2-7; TRBD1 agrees at 9 bases. The CDR3 consists of 14 residues. Germline CDR1 is SSHAT and CDR2 is FNYEAQ (reference sequence). The CDR3 loop is CASSYGQGNYEQYF. CDR3 nucleotides: TGTGCTAGCAGTTATGGACAGGGGAACTACGAGCAGTACTTC.

J is TRBJ1-1 and V is TRBV6-2 or TRBV6-3; no firm D call. Trimming shortened V by 6 bases and J by 2 bases, and 13 bases separated the two germline ends. The length of the CDR3 is 14 residues. Per the germline V gene, CDR1 is MNHEY and CDR2 is SVGEGT. Here the CDR3 reads CASRGLGTNTEAFF. CDR3 nucleotides: TGTGCCAGCAGGGGATTGGGCACCAACACTGAAGCTTTCTTT.

This clonotype has a handful of counts. The genes are TRBV2 and TRBJ2-3; D remains unclear. The CDR3 length is 12 residues. Per germline, CDR1 SNHLY and CDR2 FYNNEI. The V and J ends lost 8 bases and 4 bases respectively, with 10 bases between them. The DNA of the CDR3 is TGTGCCAGCGCCGCTCGCCCAGATACGCAGTATTTT. Amino acids: CASAARPDTQYF.

This clonotype was seen only a few times. The chain has TRBV30 and TRBJ1-5; possibly TRBD1 for D (6 bases). Germline V gene sequence: CDR1 GTSNPN, CDR2 SVGIG (reference sequence). The CDR3 sequence is 14 residues long. Trimming removed 1 base from V and 1 base from J, with 8 bases in between. The CDR3 DNA sequence: TGTGCCTGGAGTGGTGGACAGAGCAATCAGCCCCAGCATTTT. This translates into CAWSGGQSNQPQHF.

This clonotype was found many times. The J gene is TRBJ2-1, the V gene TRBV7-3; TRBD1 might be the D (5 bases). The germline V and J ends were trimmed by 2 bases and 1 base, with 12 bases remaining between them. Germline-derived CDR1 and CDR2 are SGHTA and FQGTGA. The CDR3 sequence is 16 residues long. The CDR3 DNA reads TGTGCCAGCAGCTTATTAGGCGGACATTCCTACAATGAGCAGTTCTTC. It is translated as CASSLLGGHSYNEQFF.

The gene calls are TRBV9 and TRBJ1-1; D is ambiguous. Germline V CDR1 and CDR2: SGDLS, YYNGEE. This CDR3 is built from 12 residues. V was clipped by 5 bases and J by 1 base, with 6 bases between them. CDR3 DNA sequence: TGTGCCAGCAGTGGAGGGAACACTGAAGCTTTCTTT. It codes for CASSGGNTEAFF.

J is TRBJ2-7 and V is TRBV11-2; a possible D gene is TRBD2 (6 bases). Trimming took 4 bases from V and 2 from J, leaving 9 bases between them. The length of the CDR3 is 13 residues. Germline V gene data show CDR1 as SGHAT and CDR2 as FQNNGV. CDR3 region: CASSSTSTYEQYF. The CDR3 DNA reads TGTGCCAGCAGCTCCACTAGCACCTACGAGCAGTACTTC.

Only a few counts were recorded for this clonotype. The chain uses TRBV15 and TRBJ1-3, with a tentative D call TRBD1 (5 bases). The CDR3 sequence is 16 residues long. CDR1 and CDR2 (germline): LNHNV, YYDKDF (reference sequence). Trimming pared 0 bases from V and 1 base from J, leaving 10 bases between. The CDR3 DNA reads as TGTGCCACCAGCAGAGATCAGGGTCGGTCTGGAAACACCATATATTTT. Translation gives CATSRDQGRSGNTIYF.

This clonotype turned up a few times. The rearrangement links TRBV27 to TRBJ2-5; the D is unclear. The closer fit of TRBJ2-7 to the DNA end suggests the J call may be wrong. The CDR3 covers 15 residues. The germline V gene has CDR1 MNHEY and CDR2 SMNVEV (reference sequence). The CDR3 nucleotides read TGTGCCAGCAGTTGGGCCGTGGACGGACCCTACGAGCAGTACTTC. Amino acid sequence: CASSWAVDGPYEQYF.

The rearrangement joins TRBV4-3 to TRBJ2-7; D is perhaps TRBD1 or TRBD2 (5 bases each). The CDR3 covers 13 residues. Trimming removed 1 base from V and 6 bases from J, with 10 bases in between. Germline assignment: CDR1 LGHNA and CDR2 YSLEER. The CDR3 DNA reads as TGCGCCAGCAGCCAAGGGGACGTGGGCGAGCAGTACTTC. Translated, it gives CASSQGDVGEQYF.

The rearrangement uses TRBV12-3 or TRBV12-4 and TRBJ1-6; D remains unclear. V gave up 5 bases and J gave up 6 bases, with 17 bases separating them. The CDR3 totals 16 residues. Here the CDR3 reads CASSPSIRAGNSPLHF. The CDR3 DNA sequence: TGTGCCAGCAGTCCAAGTATACGGGCGGGTAATTCACCCCTCCACTTT.

The chain combines TRBV14 with TRBJ1-2; no reliable D call. The V and J ends lost 3 bases and 4 bases respectively, with 12 bases between them. The CDR3 extends over 14 amino acids. The germline V gene has CDR1 SGHDN and CDR2 FVKESK. The CDR3 DNA reads as TGTGCCAGCAGCCAGGATGGGTCCAGCTATGGCTACACCTTC. Encoded protein: CASSQDGSSYGYTF.

This chain connects TRBV4-3 to TRBJ2-4, with a tentative D call TRBD1 (5 bases). Trimming stripped 0 bases from V and 0 bases from J, with 12 bases between. Germline V gene lookup returns CDR1 LGHNA and CDR2 YSLEER. The CDR3 runs 17 residues. The CDR3 region has the DNA TGCGCCAGCAGCCAAGATTTGGGGCCACTAGCCAAAAACATTCAGTACTTC. It specifies CASSQDLGPLAKNIQYF.